The clone carrying this TCR beta chain turned up a few times. The CDR3 is made up of 14 amino acids. V dropped 4 bases and J dropped 8 bases, with 16 bases sitting between them. Germline V gene data show CDR1 as SGHRS and CDR2 as YFSETQ. The record originates from a study of blood T cell repertoires in COVID-19. On the study more broadly: Samples of COVID-19 (acute and convalescent) were obtained from the United States, Italy and Spain. In each case, the material was cDNA or gDNA derived from T cells, B-cell-depleted T cells, or PBMCs.

Authors' processing steps: Amplified reference gene primers provided the basis for estimating nucleated cell counts. The table came from immunoSEQ multiplex PCR; TCRdb's copy has only in-frame clones and leaves some out. V and J calls and clone size are given by that table; D and trimming were obtained from the DNA. The data show around 500,000 clones, 70% to 90% seen once. This chain joins TRBV5-1 and TRBJ1-3, with D maybe TRBD1 (5 bases). This sequence originates from a human donor in a cohort sampled during active COVID-19. Sequenced input: peripheral blood. The CDR3 DNA follows: TGCGCCAGCAGCCCATCCCGGGACTGGGACACCATATATTTT. Its translation: CASSPSRDWDTIYF.